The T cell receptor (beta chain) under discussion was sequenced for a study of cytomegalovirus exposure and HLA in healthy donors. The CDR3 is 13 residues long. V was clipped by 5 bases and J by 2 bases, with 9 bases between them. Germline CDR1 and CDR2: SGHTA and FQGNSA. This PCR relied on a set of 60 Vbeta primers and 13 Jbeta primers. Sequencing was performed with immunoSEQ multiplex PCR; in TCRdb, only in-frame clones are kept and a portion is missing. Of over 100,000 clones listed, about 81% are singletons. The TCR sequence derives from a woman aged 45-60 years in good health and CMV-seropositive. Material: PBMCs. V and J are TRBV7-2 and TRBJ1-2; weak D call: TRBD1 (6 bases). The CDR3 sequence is CASSQGQNYGYTF. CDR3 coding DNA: TGTGCCAGCAGCCAAGGACAGAACTATGGCTACACCTTC.